This TCR beta chain was recorded in a study of tumor and adjacent non-tumor tissue in lung cancer. In the study overall: Stage I to III disease affected about ten men and about five women aged about 30 to 76.

With respect to this clonotype: Its specificity is not known. A much larger clone differs by one base, so this may be a read error.

Germline CDR1 reads MNHNS; CDR2 reads SASEGT. The CDR3 is made up of 15 amino acids. RNA was extracted from bulk tissue without any cell sorting. General study points: Tumor TCR diversity, when higher, was linked to shorter survival. Significantly higher TCR diversity was found in tumor than normal lung. In normal lung, the top 100 clones were significantly more dominant than in tumor.

Three rounds of nested PCR, following a modified ARM-PCR protocol, produced the TCRbeta library. TCRdb passed the multiplex PCR reads through MiXCR, listing each CDR3 protein once. The sample holds 200,000 to 250,000 distinct CDR3 sequences, over 55% seen once. The sequence was collected from a man aged 55 to 70 with non-small cell lung cancer. The V call is TRBV6-1, the J call TRBJ1-4; perhaps TRBD1 as D (6 bases). Input material: lung tumor tissue. CDR3 nucleotides: TGTGCCAGCAGTGAAAACGCAGGGGCTAATGAAAAACTGCTTTTT. Amino acid sequence: CASSENAGANEKLLF.